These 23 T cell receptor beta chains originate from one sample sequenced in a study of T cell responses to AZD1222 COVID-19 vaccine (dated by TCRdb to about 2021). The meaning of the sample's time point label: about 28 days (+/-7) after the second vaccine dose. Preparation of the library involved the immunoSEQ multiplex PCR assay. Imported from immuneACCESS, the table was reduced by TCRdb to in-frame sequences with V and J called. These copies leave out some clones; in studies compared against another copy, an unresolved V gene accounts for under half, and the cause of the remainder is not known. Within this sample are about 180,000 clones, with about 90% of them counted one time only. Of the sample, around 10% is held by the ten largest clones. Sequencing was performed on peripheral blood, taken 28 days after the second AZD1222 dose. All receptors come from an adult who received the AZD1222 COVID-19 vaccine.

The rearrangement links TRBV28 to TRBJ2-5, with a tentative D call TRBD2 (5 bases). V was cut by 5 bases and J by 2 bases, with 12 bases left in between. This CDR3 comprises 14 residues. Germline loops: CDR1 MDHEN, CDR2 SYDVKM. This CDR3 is CASSAPLGQETQYF. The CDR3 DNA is TGTGCCAGCAGTGCTCCACTAGGGCAAGAGACCCAGTACTTC.

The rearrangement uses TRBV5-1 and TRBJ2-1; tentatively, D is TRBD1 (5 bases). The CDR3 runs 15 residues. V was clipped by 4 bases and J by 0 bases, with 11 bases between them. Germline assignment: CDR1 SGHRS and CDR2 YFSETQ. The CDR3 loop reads CASSPGANSYNEQFF. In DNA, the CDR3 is TGCGCCAGCAGCCCTGGGGCTAACTCCTACAATGAGCAGTTCTTC.

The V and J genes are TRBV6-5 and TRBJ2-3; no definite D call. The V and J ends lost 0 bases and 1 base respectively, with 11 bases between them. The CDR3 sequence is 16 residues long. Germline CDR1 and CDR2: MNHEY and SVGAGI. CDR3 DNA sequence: TGTGCCAGCAGTTACTCTAGAGACTCAGGCACAGATACGCAGTATTTT. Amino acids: CASSYSRDSGTDTQYF.

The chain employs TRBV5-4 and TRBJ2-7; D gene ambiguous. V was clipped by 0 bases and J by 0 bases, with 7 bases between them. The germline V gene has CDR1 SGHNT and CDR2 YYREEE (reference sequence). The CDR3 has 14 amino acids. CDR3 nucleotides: TGTGCCAGCAGCTTGGTAGGTGCCTCCTACGAGCAGTACTTC. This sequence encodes CASSLVGASYEQYF.

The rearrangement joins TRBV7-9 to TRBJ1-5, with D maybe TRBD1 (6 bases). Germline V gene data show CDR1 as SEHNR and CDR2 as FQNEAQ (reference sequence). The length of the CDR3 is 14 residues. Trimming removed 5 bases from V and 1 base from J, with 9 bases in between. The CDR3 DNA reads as TGTGCCAGCAGCCCAAGGGGGAGCAATCAGCCCCAGCATTTT. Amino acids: CASSPRGSNQPQHF.

CDR3 loop: CASSYSQGALFF. The CDR3 DNA follows: TGTGCCAGCAGTTACTCCCAGGGCGCACTGTTTTTT. V is TRBV6-5 and J is TRBJ1-4; D perhaps matches TRBD1 (5 bases). Per germline, CDR1 MNHEY and CDR2 SVGAGI. This CDR3 has 12 residues. The V end was cut by 0 bases, the J end by 13 bases, with 9 bases between.

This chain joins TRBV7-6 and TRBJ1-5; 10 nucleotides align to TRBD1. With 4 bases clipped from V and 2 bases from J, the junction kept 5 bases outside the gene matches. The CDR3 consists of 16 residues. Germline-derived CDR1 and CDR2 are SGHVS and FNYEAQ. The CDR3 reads CASSSGQGFGNQPQHF. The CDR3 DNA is TGTGCCAGCAGCTCGGGACAGGGGTTTGGCAATCAGCCCCAGCATTTT.

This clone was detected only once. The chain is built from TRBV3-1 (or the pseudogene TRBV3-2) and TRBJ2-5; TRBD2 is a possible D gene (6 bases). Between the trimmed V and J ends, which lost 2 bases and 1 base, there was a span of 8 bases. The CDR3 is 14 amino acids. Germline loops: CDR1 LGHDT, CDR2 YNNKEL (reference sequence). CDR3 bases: TGTGCCAGCAGCCAACAGGGAGGCCAAGAGACCCAGTACTTC. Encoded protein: CASSQQGGQETQYF.

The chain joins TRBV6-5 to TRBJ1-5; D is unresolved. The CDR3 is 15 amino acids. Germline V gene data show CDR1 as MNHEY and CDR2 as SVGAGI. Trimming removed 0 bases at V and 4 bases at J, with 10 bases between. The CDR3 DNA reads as TGTGCCAGCAGTTACTCGACCAGCCATAATCAGCCCCAGCATTTT. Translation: CASSYSTSHNQPQHF.

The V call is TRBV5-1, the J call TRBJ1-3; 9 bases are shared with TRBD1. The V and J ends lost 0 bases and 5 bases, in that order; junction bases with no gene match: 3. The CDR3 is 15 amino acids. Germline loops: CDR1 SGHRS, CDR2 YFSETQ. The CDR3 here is CASSLEQGARNTIYF. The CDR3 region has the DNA TGCGCCAGCAGCTTGGAACAGGGGGCCAGAAACACCATATATTTT. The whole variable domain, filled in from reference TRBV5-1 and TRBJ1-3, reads KAGVTQTPRYLIKTRGQQVTLSCSPISGHRSVSWYQQTPGQGLQFLFEYFSETQRNKGNFPGRFSGRQFSNSRSEMNVSTLELGDSALYLCASSLEQGARNTIYFGEGSWLTVV.

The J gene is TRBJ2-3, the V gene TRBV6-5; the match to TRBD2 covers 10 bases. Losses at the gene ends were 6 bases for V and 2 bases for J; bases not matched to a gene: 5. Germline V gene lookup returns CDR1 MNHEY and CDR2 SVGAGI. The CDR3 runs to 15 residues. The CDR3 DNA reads TGTGCCAGCAGCAAAAGCGGGGGGGACACAGATACGCAGTATTTT. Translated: CASSKSGGDTDTQYF.

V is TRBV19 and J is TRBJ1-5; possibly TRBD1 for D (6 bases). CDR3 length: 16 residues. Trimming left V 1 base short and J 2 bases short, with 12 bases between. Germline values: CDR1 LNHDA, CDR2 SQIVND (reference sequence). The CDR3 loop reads CASSIVQGGGNQPQHF. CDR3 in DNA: TGTGCCAGTAGTATAGTACAGGGCGGGGGCAATCAGCCCCAGCATTTT.

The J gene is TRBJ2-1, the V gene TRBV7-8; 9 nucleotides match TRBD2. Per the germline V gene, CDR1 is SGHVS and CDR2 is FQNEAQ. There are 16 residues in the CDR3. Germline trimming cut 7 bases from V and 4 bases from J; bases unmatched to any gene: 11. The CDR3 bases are TGTGCCAGCACCATCTCGGTAGCGGGGGCTTACAATGAGCAGTTCTTC. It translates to CASTISVAGAYNEQFF.

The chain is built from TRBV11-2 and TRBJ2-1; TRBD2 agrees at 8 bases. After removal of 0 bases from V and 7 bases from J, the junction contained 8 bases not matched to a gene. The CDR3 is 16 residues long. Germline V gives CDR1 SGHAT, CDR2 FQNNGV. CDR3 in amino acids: CASSLDWSGGQNEQFF. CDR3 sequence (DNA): TGTGCCAGCAGCTTAGATTGGAGCGGGGGCCAGAATGAGCAGTTCTTC.

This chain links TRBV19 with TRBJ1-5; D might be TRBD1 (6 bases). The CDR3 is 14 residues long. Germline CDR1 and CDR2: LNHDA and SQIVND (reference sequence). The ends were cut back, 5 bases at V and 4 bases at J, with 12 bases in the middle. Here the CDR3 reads CASSRPGANQPQHF. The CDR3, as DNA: TGTGCCAGTAGTCGGCCAGGGGCTAATCAGCCCCAGCATTTT.

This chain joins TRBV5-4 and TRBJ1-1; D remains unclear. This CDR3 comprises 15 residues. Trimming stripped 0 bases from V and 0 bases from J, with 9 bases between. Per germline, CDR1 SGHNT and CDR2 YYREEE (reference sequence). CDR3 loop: CASSLGTGMNTEAFF. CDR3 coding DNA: TGTGCCAGCAGCTTGGGGACGGGAATGAACACTGAAGCTTTCTTT.

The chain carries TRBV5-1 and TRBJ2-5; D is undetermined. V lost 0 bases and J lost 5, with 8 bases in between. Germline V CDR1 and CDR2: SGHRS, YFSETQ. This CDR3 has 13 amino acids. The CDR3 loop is CASSLGGDETQYF. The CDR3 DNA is TGCGCCAGCAGCTTGGGAGGAGATGAGACCCAGTACTTC. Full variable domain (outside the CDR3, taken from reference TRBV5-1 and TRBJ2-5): KAGVTQTPRYLIKTRGQQVTLSCSPISGHRSVSWYQQTPGQGLQFLFEYFSETQRNKGNFPGRFSGRQFSNSRSEMNVSTLELGDSALYLCASSLGGDETQYFGPGTRLLVL.

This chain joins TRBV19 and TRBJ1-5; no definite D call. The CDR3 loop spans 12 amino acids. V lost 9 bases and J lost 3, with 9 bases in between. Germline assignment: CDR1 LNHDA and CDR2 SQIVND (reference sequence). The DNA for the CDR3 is TGTGCCAGCCGGAGGGACAATCAGCCCCAGCATTTT. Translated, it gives CASRRDNQPQHF.

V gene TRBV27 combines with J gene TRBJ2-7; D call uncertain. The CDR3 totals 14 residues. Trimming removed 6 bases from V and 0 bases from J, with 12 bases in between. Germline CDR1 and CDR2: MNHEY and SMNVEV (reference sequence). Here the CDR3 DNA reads TGTGCCAGCAGCTTCGGGCAGGCCTCCTACGAGCAGTACTTC. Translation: CASSFGQASYEQYF.

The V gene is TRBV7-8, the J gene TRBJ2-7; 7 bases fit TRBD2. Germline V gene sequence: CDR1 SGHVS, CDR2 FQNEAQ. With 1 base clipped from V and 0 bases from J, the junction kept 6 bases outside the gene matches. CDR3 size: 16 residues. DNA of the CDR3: TGTGCCAGCAGCTTAGATTGGGGGGGGACCTCCTACGAGCAGTACTTC. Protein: CASSLDWGGTSYEQYF.

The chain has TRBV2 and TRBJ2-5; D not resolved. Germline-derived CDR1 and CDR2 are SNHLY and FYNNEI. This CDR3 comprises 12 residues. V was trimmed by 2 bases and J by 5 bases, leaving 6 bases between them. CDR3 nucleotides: TGTGCCAGCAGTGAAACGGTGGAGACCCAGTACTTC. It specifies CASSETVETQYF.

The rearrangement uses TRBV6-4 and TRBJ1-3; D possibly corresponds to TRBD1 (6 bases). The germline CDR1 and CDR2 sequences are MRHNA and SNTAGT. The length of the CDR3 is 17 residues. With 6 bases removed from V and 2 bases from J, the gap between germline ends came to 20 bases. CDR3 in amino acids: CASSENPQGPAGNTIYF. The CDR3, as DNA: TGTGCCAGCAGCGAGAACCCACAGGGCCCGGCTGGAAACACCATATATTTT.

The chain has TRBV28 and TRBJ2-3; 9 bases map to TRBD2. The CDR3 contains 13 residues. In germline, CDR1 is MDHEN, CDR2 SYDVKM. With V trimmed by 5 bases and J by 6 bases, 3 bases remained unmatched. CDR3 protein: CASSRGGADTQYF. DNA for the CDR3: TGTGCCAGCAGTCGCGGGGGGGCGGATACGCAGTATTTT.